This T cell receptor beta chain is drawn from a study of blood T cell repertoires in COVID-19. The CDR3 contains 11 residues. Germline assignment: CDR1 DFQATT and CDR2 SNEGSKA (reference sequence). V was shortened by 3 bases and J by 12 bases, with 12 bases between the two germline ends. As handled by the study authors: Amplification from reference gene primers served as the basis for estimated nucleated cell counts. The protocol was immunoSEQ multiplex PCR, while the TCRdb copy is restricted to in-frame clones and leaves out a portion. The V and J calls and the clone size are those of that table, but D and trimming were determined from the DNA. Of under 350,000 clones listed, approximately 83% were seen once; the top ten hold approximately 12%.

This clonotype originated in a human donor in a cohort sampled during active COVID-19. The specimen was peripheral blood. This chain uses TRBV20-1 with TRBJ2-1; D remains ambiguous. The CDR3 sequence: CSASYRVGQFF. The CDR3 DNA follows: TGCAGTGCTAGTTACCGGGTGGGGCAGTTCTTC.